This is a list of T cell receptor beta chains from one sample in a study of kidney transplant recipient with SARS-CoV-2 infection. A single record per CDR3 protein comes from TCRdb applying MiXCR to the reads. The table includes roughly 250,000 distinct CDR3 sequences, around 26% detected once. Sample: a blood sample, taken at baseline and between days 110 and 120 from a kidney transplant recipient. These receptors were obtained from a young adult male patient who had COVID-19 and was a kidney transplant recipient. Part of the T cells may come from the graft donor. Each CDR3 is given with its conserved first and last residue.

>TRBV28
CASRGRGLYEQYF
>TRBV5-4
CASSLAYRGDGYTF
>TRBV28
CASAEPPTSGNAIYF
>TRBV6-5
CASSYVASGSVETQYF
>TRBV5-5
CASLFAVSRKTYGYTF
>TRBV27
CASRLANEQFF
>TRBV12-3/TRBV12-4
CASSSHAGRADTQYF
>TRBV24-1
CATSPSRSTRKTYGYTF
>TRBV6-2/TRBV6-3
CASSDGLAVIQETQYF
>TRBV18
CASSPGGTSGSYNEQFF
>TRBV8-2
CGSTSHDSRKTYGYTF
>TRBV11-2
CASSAASGTLYEQYF
>TRBV11-2
CASSLEGALGGYTF
>TRBV5-1
CASSPEGLYQETQYF
>TRBV7-2
CASSLWAVRYEQYF
>TRBV21-1
CASSKSEQGQRSIGYNEQFF
>TRBV19
CASSIGVAYNEQFF
>TRBV9
CASSVGGGTYNEQFF
>TRBV6-6
CASSATGLAFF
>TRBV6-5
CASSVTDRNEKLFF
>TRBV24-1
CATRWGMNTEAFF
>TRBV5-4
CASCHNVPGKTYGYTF
>TRBV25-1
CASSSALPGLGGTDTQYF
>TRBV6-4
CASSDSMGNEQFF
>TRBV19
CASSRRGARNQPQHF
>TRBV4-1
CTSSQGPPGGTDTQYF
>TRBV6-5
CASSVEGFRGYTF
>TRBV19
CASSSVGTNRKTYGYTF
>TRBV19
CASSPLGGADQPQHF
>TRBV7-9
CASSTLRYHGKTYGYTF
>TRBV20-1
CSAREPGLAGQRAGELFF
>TRBV20-1
CSARGGGANTQYF
>TRBV3-1
CASAQGAGGNGQFF
>TRBV5-6
CASSLLLIAANEQFF
>TRBV12-3/TRBV12-4
CASRRQGASYGYTF
>TRBV11-2
CASRPFGTHEQYF
>TRBV5-6
CAGSPERTSLGTDTQYF
>TRBV24-1
CATSDTLDRQETQYF